Listed here are 9 T cell receptor beta chains from one sample, sequenced in a study of cytomegalovirus exposure and HLA in healthy donors. Primers: 60 Vbeta forward and 13 Jbeta reverse. Assay: immunoSEQ multiplex PCR; the TCRdb copy retains only in-frame clones and omits some. Of about 55,000 clones listed, approximately 78% are singletons. Sequencing was carried out using PBMCs. These receptors were taken from a female donor in good health and CMV-seronegative.

The chain links TRBV4-3 to TRBJ2-2; D unresolved. The CDR3 is 13 amino acids. Germline CDR1 reads LGHNA; CDR2 reads YSLEER. Trimming shortened V by 4 bases and J by 8 bases, and 11 bases separated the two germline ends. The CDR3 region is CASSLQLRGELFF. In nucleotides, the CDR3 is TGCGCCAGCAGCCTACAGCTTCGGGGGGAGCTGTTTTTT.

V gene TRBV4-3 combines with J gene TRBJ1-6, with TRBD1 matching over 8 bases. The J segment lost 2 bases and the V segment lost 0 bases, leaving 3 bases of the junction unmatched. Germline V CDR1 and CDR2: LGHNA, YSLEER. The CDR3 is 17 amino acids. CDR3 sequence (DNA): TGCGCCAGCAGCCAAGATCTGACAGGGGCCTATAATTCACCCCTCCACTTT. Amino acids: CASSQDLTGAYNSPLHF.

The chain combines TRBV18 with TRBJ1-6, with a weak D call TRBD1 (5 bases). Per the germline V gene, CDR1 is KGHSH and CDR2 is LQKENI. The CDR3 contains 18 residues. V was trimmed by 5 bases and J by 5 bases, leaving 22 bases between them. CDR3 residues: CASSTGTGKQENNSPLHF. The CDR3 region has the DNA TGTGCCAGCTCAACAGGAACAGGTAAACAGGAGAATAATTCACCCCTCCACTTT. The full variable domain, with the rest looked up from reference TRBV18 and TRBJ1-6, is NAGVMQNPRHLVRRRGQEARLRCSPMKGHSHVYWYRQLPEEGLKFMVYLQKENIIDESGMPKERFSAEFPKEGPSILRIQQVVRGDSAAYFCASSTGTGKQENNSPLHFGNGTRLTVT.

The rearrangement links TRBV7-2 to TRBJ2-7; no clear D gene. Germline V lookup: CDR1 SGHTA, CDR2 FQGNSA. CDR3 length: 13 residues. Trimming took off 1 base at V and 3 bases at J, with 7 bases between the two ends. CDR3: CASSLEISYEQYF. The CDR3 region has the DNA TGTGCCAGCAGCTTAGAAATCAGCTACGAGCAGTACTTC.

This clone came up once. This chain connects TRBV6-5 to TRBJ1-3, with 7 bases fitting TRBD1. CDR1 and CDR2 from the germline V gene are MNHEY and SVGAGI. The CDR3 is 14 residues long. With V trimmed by 5 bases and J by 4 bases, 5 bases remained unmatched. CDR3: CASSARGLGNTIYF. For the CDR3, the DNA is TGTGCCAGCAGTGCAAGGGGGCTCGGAAACACCATATATTTT.

CDR3 in amino acids: CASRRERDGYTF. In DNA form, the CDR3 reads TGTGCCAGCAGGAGGGAAAGGGATGGCTACACCTTC. The genes are TRBV6-5 and TRBJ1-2; no clear D. Trimming left V 6 bases short and J 6 bases short, with 11 bases between. Germline CDR1 reads MNHEY; CDR2 reads SVGAGI. The CDR3 extends over 12 amino acids.

The V and J genes are TRBV25-1 and TRBJ1-1; D remains unclear. Trimming left V 2 bases short and J 3 bases short, with 22 bases between. Germline CDR1 is MGHDK and CDR2 is SYGVNS. The CDR3 loop spans 18 amino acids. The CDR3 nucleotides are TGTGCCAGCAGTGAAAACCCCGCAAGTGCGGGAACATACACTGAAGCTTTCTTT. Translated, it gives CASSENPASAGTYTEAFF.

The rearrangement uses TRBV19 and TRBJ1-3; unclear D gene. The V gene's germline CDR1 is LNHDA and CDR2 SQIVND (reference sequence). CDR3 length: 16 residues. V lost 0 bases to trimming and J lost 9 bases, with 18 bases between them. CDR3: CASSIEARTVSGTIYF. CDR3 coding DNA: TGTGCCAGTAGTATAGAGGCCCGGACGGTTAGCGGCACCATATATTTT.

As to this clone: A junction end diverges from the germline sequence, so it may reflect a read error. The chain recombines TRBV11-2 with TRBJ1-6; 9 bases map to TRBD1. The CDR3 is 15 amino acids. Germline V CDR1 and CDR2: SGHAT, FQNNGV. The CDR3 spells CANSWSQGAGSPLHF. The CDR3 bases are TGTGCCAACAGCTGGTCACAGGGGGCAGGGTCACCCCTCCACTTT.